Each of the 27 T cell receptor beta chains below was sequenced from the same sample in a study of T-cell memory formation after mild COVID-19. TCRdb reprocessed the 5' RACE reads via MiXCR and lists one record per CDR3 protein. The data contain about 560,000 distinct CDR3 sequences, less than 25% of them singletons. Source material: PBMCs or a T cell subset sorted from them (not recorded which). These receptors all come from an adult woman who had mild COVID-19 (a few samples of this study predate the infection). Cell type and time point are not known.

CDR3 nucleotides: TGTGCCAGCAGCCTGAGCAGGGGCGGCGATACGCAGTATTTT. It translates to CASSLSRGGDTQYF. The V and J genes are TRBV12-3 or TRBV12-4 and TRBJ2-3, with D possibly matching TRBD1 (6 bases). V was trimmed by 6 bases and J by 6 bases, leaving 16 bases between them. CDR3 length equals 14 residues.

The CDR3 reads CASSPTSGTGLNEQYF. The CDR3 bases are TGTGCCAGCAGCCCGACCTCCGGGACAGGGTTGAACGAGCAGTACTTC. J is TRBJ2-7 and V is TRBV7-8; 9 positions match TRBD1. The V segment lost 5 bases and the J segment 5 bases; nucleotides outside the gene matches: 13. Germline values: CDR1 SGHVS, CDR2 FQNEAQ. The CDR3 consists of 16 residues. Full variable domain (missing parts from reference TRBV7-8 and TRBJ2-7): GAGVSQSPRYKVAKRGQDVALRCDPISGHVSLFWYQQALGQGPEFLTYFQNEAQLDKSGLPSDRFFAERPEGSVSTLKIQRTQQEDSAVYLCASSPTSGTGLNEQYFGPGTRLTVT.

The chain uses TRBV7-9 and TRBJ2-7; D perhaps matches TRBD2 (6 bases). This CDR3 comprises 15 residues. Germline CDR1 is SEHNR and CDR2 is FQNEAQ (reference sequence). The germline V and J ends were trimmed by 4 bases and 0 bases, with 13 bases remaining between them. The CDR3 DNA sequence: TGTGCCAGCAGCTCACCGGGGGTCGCCTCCTACGAGCAGTACTTC. Residues: CASSSPGVASYEQYF.

A note on this clonotype: An end of the junction differs from the germline gene, which may be a read error. The CDR3: CASSLDYALYEQYF. CDR3 coding DNA: TGTGCCAGCAGTTTAGACTACGCCCTCTACGAGCAGTACTTC. J is TRBJ2-7 and V is TRBV7-2, with D possibly TRBD2 on 5 matching bases. Germline V gene data show CDR1 as SGHTA and CDR2 as FQGNSA. This CDR3 spans 14 amino acids.

The V and J genes are TRBV12-3 or TRBV12-4 and TRBJ2-1; 13 bases are a match to TRBD2. J was trimmed by 16 bases and V by 6 bases; bases with no gene match: 9. The CDR3 is 13 amino acids. The chain's CDR3 is CASSSGTSGVKFF. In DNA form, the CDR3 reads TGTGCCAGCAGCTCCGGGACTAGCGGGGTCAAATTCTTC.

This clonotype turned up a few times. The chain employs TRBV6-5 and TRBJ2-7; 12 bases match TRBD2. Germline V gene lookup returns CDR1 MNHEY and CDR2 SVGAGI. V shed 4 bases, J shed 6 bases, and the junction held 10 bases outside the gene matches. CDR3 size: 16 residues. This chain's CDR3 is CASSFNLAGGPGEQYF. The CDR3 region has the DNA TGTGCCAGCAGTTTTAACCTAGCGGGAGGGCCGGGCGAGCAGTACTTC.

The rearrangement links TRBV9 to TRBJ2-3; 8 bases are shared with TRBD2. Germline V gene data show CDR1 as SGDLS and CDR2 as YYNGEE. Unmatched junction bases numbered 8, after V lost 0 bases and J lost 8 bases. The CDR3 has 15 amino acids. This CDR3 is CASSVELGAGVTQYF. In nucleotides, the CDR3 is TGTGCCAGCAGCGTAGAGCTGGGAGCGGGGGTTACGCAGTATTTT.

The chain links TRBV7-7 to TRBJ2-3; 7 nucleotides match TRBD2. Germline V gives CDR1 SSHAT, CDR2 FNYEAQ (reference sequence). Losses at the gene ends were 2 bases for V and 1 base for J; bases not matched to a gene: 15. The CDR3 sequence is 19 residues long. The CDR3 nucleotides read TGTGCCAGCAGCTTAACGGCTAGCGGATCCGGTGAGGGCACAGATACGCAGTATTTT. It specifies CASSLTASGSGEGTDTQYF.

The rearrangement uses TRBV10-3 and TRBJ1-5; D is unresolved. CDR1 and CDR2 (germline): ENHRY, SYGVKD. This CDR3 has 15 residues. Trimming stripped 6 bases from V and 0 bases from J, with 12 bases between. In nucleotides, the CDR3 is TGTGCCATCAGCGAAACACCGTATAGCAATCAGCCCCAGCATTTT. Translated: CAISETPYSNQPQHF.

The V gene is TRBV7-9, the J gene TRBJ2-7, with D perhaps matching TRBD1 or TRBD2 (5 bases each). Trimming cost V 5 bases and J 3 bases, with 20 bases left between them. The germline V gene has CDR1 SEHNR and CDR2 FQNEAQ (reference sequence). This CDR3 has 16 amino acids. This CDR3 reads CASSAFRDQDLYEQYF. The CDR3, as DNA: TGTGCCAGCAGCGCGTTCCGGGACCAAGATCTCTACGAGCAGTACTTC.

J is TRBJ2-5 and V is TRBV6-2 or TRBV6-3; D not certain. Germline V CDR1 and CDR2: MNHEY, SVGEGT. Trimming pared 5 bases from V and 5 bases from J, leaving 12 bases between. The CDR3 runs 13 residues. The CDR3 is CASSRNTMETQYF. The CDR3 nucleotides read TGTGCCAGCAGTCGAAACACGATGGAGACCCAGTACTTC.

Only a few counts were recorded for this clonotype. The rearrangement links TRBV18 to TRBJ1-1; TRBD1 agrees at 9 bases. The CDR3 is 15 amino acids. V shed 2 bases and J 5 bases; nucleotides not matched to a gene: 6. Germline CDR1 reads KGHSH; CDR2 reads LQKENI. The CDR3 DNA reads TGTGCCAGCTCACCAACAGGGGGCTCGGGTACTGAAGCTTTCTTT. This gives the protein CASSPTGGSGTEAFF.

This rearrangement joins TRBV19 to TRBJ1-1; no firm D call. The CDR3 runs 13 residues. V lost 5 bases to trimming and J lost 4 bases, with 11 bases between them. Germline loops: CDR1 LNHDA, CDR2 SQIVND (reference sequence). CDR3 DNA: TGTGCCAGTAGTCCAGACTCGGCCACTGAAGCTTTCTTT. Amino acid sequence: CASSPDSATEAFF.

This clonotype has more than one count but fewer than ten. The chain recombines TRBV5-1 with TRBJ2-7, with 12 bases aligning to TRBD2. CDR3 length equals 16 residues. CDR1 and CDR2 from the germline V gene are SGHRS and YFSETQ. Losses at the gene ends were 4 bases for V and 4 bases for J; bases not matched to a gene: 9. The CDR3 region has the DNA TGCGCCAGCAGCCACGGTTCTAGCGGGGGGGCGTACGAGCAGTACTTC. It encodes CASSHGSSGGAYEQYF.

The J gene is TRBJ2-7, the V gene TRBV29-1; 13 bases fit TRBD2. Germline-derived CDR1 and CDR2 are SQVTM and ANQGSEA. This CDR3 spans 13 amino acids. V lost 6 bases to trimming and J lost 9 bases; unmatched junction nucleotides: 8. In DNA form, the CDR3 reads TGCAGCGTGGGACTAGCGGGAAGAGGCGGGCAGTACTTC. This translates into CSVGLAGRGGQYF.

This clonotype has just a few counts. The gene calls are TRBV12-3 or TRBV12-4 and TRBJ2-1, with 11 bases that match TRBD2. The CDR3 is made up of 17 amino acids. V gave up 5 bases and J gave up 5 bases; unmatched junction bases: 11. The CDR3 sequence is CASSPPGTSGWNNEQFF. In DNA, the CDR3 is TGTGCCAGCAGTCCACCCGGGACTAGCGGCTGGAACAATGAGCAGTTCTTC.

This clonotype was counted only a few times. The chain is built from TRBV18 and TRBJ2-2; maybe TRBD2 (5 bases). This CDR3 is built from 17 residues. With 2 bases removed from V and 4 bases from J, the gap between germline ends came to 17 bases. CDR1 and CDR2 (germline): KGHSH, LQKENI. CDR3 loop: CASSPSSAGDRTGELFF. DNA of the CDR3: TGTGCCAGCTCACCAAGTTCTGCCGGGGATCGCACCGGGGAGCTGTTTTTT.

This chain joins TRBV5-1 and TRBJ1-6, with 8 bases that match TRBD1. The CDR3 has 17 amino acids. Germline loops: CDR1 SGHRS, CDR2 YFSETQ. Trimming removed 0 bases from V and 10 bases from J; junction bases left unmatched: 12. The CDR3 protein is CASSLGIDRGLGSPLHF. The CDR3, as DNA: TGCGCCAGCAGCTTGGGTATCGACAGGGGCCTAGGGTCACCCCTCCACTTT.

The chain carries TRBV7-9 and TRBJ2-2; 13 nucleotides align to TRBD2. The CDR3 runs 17 residues. J was trimmed by 3 bases and V by 1 base; bases with no gene match: 2. CDR1 SEHNR and CDR2 FQNEAQ come from the germline V gene (reference sequence). The DNA of the CDR3 is TGTGCCAGCAGCTTAGAGGGACTAGCGGGGCACACCGGGGAGCTGTTTTTT. Its translation: CASSLEGLAGHTGELFF.

The chain employs TRBV12-3 or TRBV12-4 and TRBJ2-1, with 10 bases that match TRBD2. V lost 1 base to trimming and J lost 6 bases; unmatched junction nucleotides: 3. CDR3 length: 15 amino acids. The CDR3 sequence: CASSLESGGANEQFF. The CDR3 coding sequence is TGTGCCAGCAGTTTAGAGAGCGGGGGGGCCAATGAGCAGTTCTTC.

In regard to this clonotype: A read error may produce the germline difference seen at one junction end. The chain links TRBV28 to TRBJ2-7; D is possibly TRBD2 (6 bases). Per the germline V gene, CDR1 is MDHEN and CDR2 is SYDVKM. The CDR3 is made up of 11 amino acids. The chain's CDR3 is CASSLGLARHF. Written as DNA, the CDR3 is TGTGCCAGCAGTTTGGGGCTAGCGCGGCACTTC.

The rearrangement uses TRBV12-3 or TRBV12-4 and TRBJ1-1; tentative D call: TRBD1 (5 bases). CDR3 size: 12 residues. The germline V and J ends were trimmed by 6 bases and 11 bases, with 16 bases remaining between them. For the CDR3, the DNA is TGTGCCAGCAGCCGGGGGACGCCGGTGGCTTTCTTT. It codes for CASSRGTPVAFF.

J is TRBJ1-1 and V is TRBV7-8, with TRBD1 matching over 10 bases. After removal of 0 bases from V and 0 bases from J, the junction contained 7 bases not matched to a gene. Germline V gene sequence: CDR1 SGHVS, CDR2 FQNEAQ. This CDR3 spans 18 amino acids. The DNA of the CDR3 is TGTGCCAGCAGCTTAGCGTGGACAGGGGGAAGGATGAACACTGAAGCTTTCTTT. Translated: CASSLAWTGGRMNTEAFF.

The V call is TRBV11-3, the J call TRBJ2-7, with a possible D match to TRBD2 (5 bases). There are 14 residues in the CDR3. Trimming removed 8 bases from V and 0 bases from J, with 14 bases in between. Germline-derived CDR1 and CDR2 are SGHNT and YENEEA. CDR3 nucleotide sequence: TGTGCCAGCGGAGCGGTCACCGACTCCTACGAGCAGTACTTC. Residues: CASGAVTDSYEQYF.

V is TRBV29-1 and J is TRBJ1-5; the match to TRBD1 covers 8 bases. CDR3 length: 13 amino acids. Per the germline V gene, CDR1 is SQVTM and CDR2 is ANQGSEA. V lost 6 bases, J lost 5 bases, and 6 bases stayed unmatched. Here the CDR3 DNA reads TGCAGCGTAACGACAGGGGTCGATCAGCCCCAGCATTTT. Amino acid sequence: CSVTTGVDQPQHF.

V gene TRBV2 combines with J gene TRBJ2-7; D call uncertain. V was clipped by 6 bases and J by 1 base, with 22 bases between them. Germline V gene data show CDR1 as SNHLY and CDR2 as FYNNEI. CDR3 length: 17 amino acids. CDR3 protein: CASRDPNGWRQSYEQYF. Written as DNA, the CDR3 is TGTGCCAGCAGGGACCCTAACGGATGGCGGCAATCCTACGAGCAGTACTTC.

This clonotype was seen a few times. V gene TRBV18 combines with J gene TRBJ2-7; the match to TRBD1 covers 8 bases. Trimming removed 4 bases from V and 2 bases from J; junction bases left unmatched: 7. CDR1 KGHSH and CDR2 LQKENI come from the germline V gene. The CDR3 sequence is 15 residues long. CDR3: CASSHRDRPTYEQYF. The CDR3 DNA reads as TGTGCCAGCTCACACCGGGACAGGCCTACCTACGAGCAGTACTTC.